One and the same sample provided the 22 T cell receptor beta chains below, sequenced in a study of blood T cells in healthy people across ages. Using a J-beta primer mix together with a sample-barcoded 5' primer, a second PCR was run for roughly 7 to 11 cycles. TCRdb re-called the 5' RACE reads with MiXCR, one entry per CDR3 protein. The table records some 790,000 distinct CDR3 sequences, around 30% of them present only once. The sample was blood. Receptors were obtained from a woman aged 80 or older in good health.

This clonotype was detected only once. This may be a read error: a much more frequent sequence differs by one nucleotide. The V gene is TRBV7-9, the J gene TRBJ1-1; D gene unclear. The germline gives CDR1 SEHNR, CDR2 FQNEAQ (reference sequence). This CDR3 comprises 14 residues. CDR3 DNA sequence: TGTGCCGGCAGCGACCACCGCATGAACACTGAAGCTTTCTTT. Its protein is CAGSDHRMNTEAFF.

The V call is TRBV7-2, the J call TRBJ1-4, with 9 bases identical to TRBD1. This CDR3 is 15 amino acids long. V shed 3 bases, J shed 5 bases, and the junction held 4 bases outside the gene matches. CDR1 and CDR2 from the germline V gene are SGHTA and FQGNSA. This chain's CDR3 is CASSFRQGGNEKLFF. For the CDR3, the DNA is TGTGCCAGCAGCTTCCGACAGGGGGGAAATGAAAAACTGTTTTTT.

This clonotype was found many times. J is TRBJ2-1 and V is TRBV3-1; D remains unclear. This CDR3 is 13 amino acids long. Germline CDR1 reads LGHDT; CDR2 reads YNNKEL (reference sequence). The ends were cut back, 5 bases at V and 7 bases at J, with 12 bases in the middle. CDR3 nucleotides: TGTGCCAGCAGCTCACGCACAGCGAATGAGCAGTTCTTC. Amino acid sequence: CASSSRTANEQFF.

About this clonotype: A much bigger clone sits one base away, suggesting this may be a read error. The chain joins TRBV7-2 to TRBJ2-5, with D possibly being TRBD2 (8 bases). CDR1 is SGHTA, CDR2 FQGNSA, per germline. V gave up 5 bases and J gave up 11 bases, with 27 bases separating them. CDR3 length equals 16 residues. This CDR3 reads CASSPLPGLGGNEQYF. DNA of the CDR3: TGTGCCAGCAGCCCACTCCCGGGACTAGGGGGCAATGAGCAGTACTTC.

V usage is TRBV5-1 and J usage is TRBJ2-3, with D possibly being TRBD1 (6 bases). In germline, CDR1 is SGHRS, CDR2 YFSETQ. There are 14 residues in the CDR3. V lost 5 bases and J 1 base, leaving 11 bases between the germline ends. CDR3 amino acids: CASSSDRRTDTQYF. CDR3 nucleotides: TGCGCCAGCAGTTCCGACAGGCGCACAGATACGCAGTATTTT.

The table lists this clonotype with many counts. V gene TRBV7-9 combines with J gene TRBJ2-3; the D is unclear. The CDR3 is made up of 13 amino acids. Trimming removed 4 bases from V and 4 bases from J, with 9 bases in between. Germline loops: CDR1 SEHNR, CDR2 FQNEAQ (reference sequence). The CDR3, as DNA: TGTGCCAGCAGCTCCACATTCCCAGATACGCAGTATTTT. This codes for CASSSTFPDTQYF.

This clonotype has only a few counts. This chain uses TRBV5-1 with TRBJ1-2; a possible D gene is TRBD1 (5 bases). V dropped 4 bases and J dropped 5 bases, with 15 bases sitting between them. Germline V gene lookup returns CDR1 SGHRS and CDR2 YFSETQ. The CDR3 consists of 14 residues. CDR3 residues: CASSKTESAYGYTF. The DNA of the CDR3 is TGCGCCAGCAGCAAGACAGAGTCGGCTTATGGCTACACCTTC.

This clonotype was picked up many times. CDR3 DNA: TGTGCCAGCAGCTTAGGAGGGACAGAGGCTAACTATGGCTACACCTTC. Amino acid sequence: CASSLGGTEANYGYTF. The rearrangement uses TRBV7-2 and TRBJ1-2, with 7 bases matching TRBD1. Germline lookup yields CDR1 SGHTA and CDR2 FQGNSA. Unmatched junction bases numbered 5, after V lost 1 base and J lost 0 bases. This CDR3 comprises 16 residues.

The chain couples TRBV24-1 to TRBJ1-5, with D possibly TRBD1 on 6 matching bases. The CDR3 sequence is 16 residues long. Germline-derived CDR1 and CDR2 are KGHDR and SFDVKD. Trimming took off 7 bases at V and 0 bases at J, with 15 bases between the two ends. This CDR3 is CATRIQGIHSNQPQHF. The CDR3 DNA reads TGTGCCACCAGAATACAGGGCATCCATAGCAATCAGCCCCAGCATTTT.

This chain links TRBV18 with TRBJ1-1, with D tentatively TRBD1 (6 bases). The V gene lost 5 bases and the J gene lost 3 bases, with 22 bases spanning the gap. Germline V lookup: CDR1 KGHSH, CDR2 LQKENI. This CDR3 spans 17 amino acids. The CDR3 region is CASSNRRNREEDTEAFF. In DNA, the CDR3 is TGTGCCAGCTCAAACCGGCGCAACAGGGAAGAGGACACTGAAGCTTTCTTT.

This rearrangement joins TRBV23-1 to TRBJ2-4; unclear D gene. TRBJ2-7 explains the end of the DNA better; the J call may be wrong. TRBV23-1 is flagged as an ORF with uncertain function. The CDR3 is made up of 13 amino acids. CDR3 sequence (DNA): TGCGCCAGCAGTCAATCAGGCCACTACGAGCAGTACTTC. Translated, it gives CASSQSGHYEQYF.

For the CDR3, the DNA is TGCGCCAGCAGCCCGGGGGAGGGTAGTTTCTACAATGAGCAGTTCTTC. It is translated as CASSPGEGSFYNEQFF. The J gene is TRBJ2-1, the V gene TRBV5-1, with 7 positions matching TRBD2. Germline V gene sequence: CDR1 SGHRS, CDR2 YFSETQ. The CDR3 is 16 residues long. V was pared by 4 bases and J by 3 bases, with 10 bases of the junction left unmatched. Drawing the rest from reference TRBV5-1 and TRBJ2-1, the complete variable domain is KAGVTQTPRYLIKTRGQQVTLSCSPISGHRSVSWYQQTPGQGLQFLFEYFSETQRNKGNFPGRFSGRQFSNSRSEMNVSTLELGDSALYLCASSPGEGSFYNEQFFGPGTRLTVL.

This clonotype was observed a handful of times. The J gene is TRBJ1-4, the V gene TRBV6-1, with D possibly matching TRBD1 (6 bases). Trimming cost V 7 bases and J 6 bases, with 15 bases left between them. This CDR3 comprises 14 residues. CDR1 MNHNS and CDR2 SASEGT come from the germline V gene. CDR3 bases: TGTGCCAGCATTTTCGGGGGGCCGGATGAAAAACTGTTTTTT. Its translation: CASIFGGPDEKLFF.

In this sample, this clonotype turned up many times. The genes are TRBV5-5 and TRBJ2-6, with D unclear. The CDR3 extends over 14 amino acids. Germline CDR1 and CDR2: SGHKS and YYEKEE (reference sequence). Trimming removed 7 bases from V and 0 bases from J, with 8 bases in between. The CDR3 loop reads CASQPYSGANVLTF. CDR3 DNA sequence: TGTGCCAGCCAGCCTTACTCTGGGGCCAACGTCCTGACTTTC.

The rearrangement joins TRBV5-3 to TRBJ2-1; 8 nucleotides align to TRBD2. TRBV5-3 is known as an ORF, though its function is uncertain. The J segment lost 7 bases and the V segment lost 1 base, leaving 10 bases of the junction unmatched. The CDR3 runs to 16 residues. CDR3 amino acids: CARSLRIIAGINEQFF. The CDR3 coding sequence is TGTGCCAGAAGCTTGAGGATCATAGCGGGAATTAATGAGCAGTTCTTC.

Many counts were recorded for this clonotype. The gene calls are TRBV5-1 and TRBJ2-3, with TRBD2 matching over 7 bases. The CDR3 runs to 16 residues. V trimming: 2 bases; J trimming: 1 base; junction bases outside the gene matches: 7. Looked up from germline, CDR1 is SGHRS and CDR2 is YFSETQ. The CDR3 is CASSFASGAGTDTQYF. The CDR3, as DNA: TGCGCCAGCAGCTTCGCCAGCGGGGCGGGCACAGATACGCAGTATTTT.

Many counts were recorded for this clonotype. The chain employs TRBV7-2 and TRBJ2-5; 8 bases are a match to TRBD2. V lost 5 bases to trimming and J lost 1 base; unmatched junction nucleotides: 6. The CDR3 covers 15 residues. Germline CDR1 SGHTA, CDR2 FQGNSA. CDR3 in amino acids: CASSPKRGIQETQYF. The CDR3 coding sequence is TGTGCCAGCAGCCCCAAGCGGGGGATCCAAGAGACCCAGTACTTC.

This clonotype appeared many times. The chain employs TRBV7-7 and TRBJ2-3, with D perhaps matching TRBD2 (5 bases). V shed 5 bases and J shed 1 base, with 10 bases lying between them. Germline V CDR1 and CDR2: SSHAT, FNYEAQ (reference sequence). The CDR3 totals 14 residues. The CDR3 DNA reads TGTGCCAGCAGCCCAAGCGGCCGCACAGATACGCAGTATTTT. Translation gives CASSPSGRTDTQYF.

This clonotype was seen at least ten times. CDR3 sequence: CASSYPTSGGLNEQFF. CDR3 DNA sequence: TGTGCCAGCAGTTACCCTACTAGCGGGGGCCTCAATGAGCAGTTCTTC. The rearrangement joins TRBV6-6 to TRBJ2-1, with 11 bases fitting TRBD2. There are 16 residues in the CDR3. Looked up from germline, CDR1 is MNHNY and CDR2 is SVGAGI (reference sequence). V was clipped by 2 bases and J by 6 bases; unmatched bases: 6.

A remark on this clonotype: A much more abundant neighbour one base away suggests this may be a read error. The chain is built from TRBV28 and TRBJ2-7; possibly TRBD2 for D (8 bases). CDR3 length equals 13 residues. V was clipped by 6 bases and J by 10 bases, with 19 bases between them. Looked up from germline, CDR1 is MDHEN and CDR2 is SYDVKM. This chain's CDR3 is CASRLQGGTRQYF. CDR3 bases: TGTGCCAGCAGACTCCAGGGGGGGACTAGACAGTACTTC.

This clonotype was seen a few times. This chain connects TRBV6-2 or TRBV6-3 to TRBJ2-3; 7 nucleotides line up with TRBD1. CDR1 and CDR2 from the germline V gene are MNHEY and SVGEGT. J was trimmed by 0 bases and V by 3 bases; bases with no gene match: 3. The CDR3 has 15 residues. This CDR3 is CASSYWGQSTDTQYF. DNA for the CDR3: TGTGCCAGCAGTTATTGGGGACAGAGCACAGATACGCAGTATTTT.

This chain links TRBV12-3 or TRBV12-4 with TRBJ1-6; D is perhaps TRBD1 (5 bases). V lost 1 base and J 11 bases, leaving 15 bases between the germline ends. CDR3 length: 15 amino acids. This CDR3 is CASSLVGIKGTPLHF. The CDR3 DNA reads TGTGCCAGCAGTTTAGTGGGAATTAAGGGGACACCCCTCCACTTT.